The text below deals with one T cell receptor beta chain. No cognate antigen has been identified for it. No base quality values were provided; no much bigger clone lies one nucleotide off. This sample includes further DNA sequences coding for the same CDR3. The method was the immunoSEQ multiplex PCR assay. In the authors' own workflow: A statistical classification framework was developed to diagnose cytomegalovirus status using the catalog of TCR beta chain sequences. In TCRdb, the immuneACCESS table is reduced to in-frame sequences with V and J assigned. These tables do not hold every clone; where another copy was compared, an unresolved V gene accounts for under half, and the others remain unexplained. That table supplies the V and J calls and clone size; D and trimming were determined from the DNA. The sample table contains about 200,000 clones; only one count was recorded for roughly 87% of them. The ten largest clones take up 1.5% to 2.5% of the sample.

These data belong to a study of cytomegalovirus exposure and HLA in healthy donors (dated by TCRdb to about 2017). A note on the overall study: According to a later analysis, one platform produced both the 100 to 150 validation repertoires and the approximately 660 repertoires of the first cohort. Besides the first cohort of more than 650 subjects, a separate validation cohort made up of about 120 different subjects was used. The study combined high-throughput TCR immunosequencing, statistical association of individual TCRs with disease status, and machine learning to predict cytomegalovirus infection status. The study aimed to test whether cataloging public T cell receptors could reveal signatures of past pathogen exposure. What the authors observed across the whole study: According to the authors, the approach could potentially be generalized to other disease states and immunological phenotypes. While some public TCRs were present in many individuals, most TCR sequences turned up only very rarely across donors. A later analysis found that TCRs clustered in the first cohort also tended to co-occur in the 120 or so validation repertoires, with approximately 94% of cluster scores above 0. All 120 or so repertoires were used to score co-occurrence in the validation cohort in a later analysis, because that analysis had no HLA typing for the cohort. In vitro tests confirmed that a few of the cytomegalovirus-associated TCR beta chains recognize cytomegalovirus antigens. The classifier was reported to diagnose cytomegalovirus status with high specificity and sensitivity in both the original and validation cohorts. The study listed 150 to 200 TCR beta chains as associated with cytomegalovirus.

CDR1 and CDR2 were assigned from the germline V gene as SGDLS and YYNGEE. Measured from the cysteine to the phenylalanine, the CDR3 is 14 residues long. Solely the CDR3 DNA is kept, with 42 bases framed from the first base. V and J are truncated by 0 bases and 4 bases respectively, leaving an intervening sequence of 10 bases. The donors were included in the validation cohort of roughly 130 subjects, a group kept apart from the roughly 700-subject first cohort. The V gene is TRBV9 and the J gene is TRBJ1-2; a weak D assignment points to TRBD1 (6 bases agree). The receptor was derived from a woman aged 18-29 years in good health and CMV-seropositive. The sequencing sample was made of PBMCs. The CDR3 reads CASSVGEGGYGYTF. The sequence in DNA is TGTGCCAGCAGCGTAGGGGAAGGGGGCTATGGCTACACCTTC.